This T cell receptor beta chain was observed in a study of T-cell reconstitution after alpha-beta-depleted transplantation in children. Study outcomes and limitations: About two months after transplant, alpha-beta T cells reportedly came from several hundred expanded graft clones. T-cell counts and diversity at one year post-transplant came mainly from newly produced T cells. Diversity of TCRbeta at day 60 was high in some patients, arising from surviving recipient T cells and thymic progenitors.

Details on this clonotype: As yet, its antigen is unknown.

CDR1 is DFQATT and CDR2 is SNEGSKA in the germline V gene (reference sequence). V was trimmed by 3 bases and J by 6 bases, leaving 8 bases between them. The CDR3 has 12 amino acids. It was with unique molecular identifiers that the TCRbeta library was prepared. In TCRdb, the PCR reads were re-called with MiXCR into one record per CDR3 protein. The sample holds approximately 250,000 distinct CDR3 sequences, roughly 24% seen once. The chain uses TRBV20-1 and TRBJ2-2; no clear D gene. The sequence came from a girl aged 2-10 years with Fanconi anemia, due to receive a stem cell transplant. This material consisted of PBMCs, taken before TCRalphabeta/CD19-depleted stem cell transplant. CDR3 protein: CSASTPAGELFF. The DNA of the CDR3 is TGCAGTGCTAGTACGCCAGCCGGGGAGCTGTTTTTT.